This T cell receptor (beta chain) was sequenced during a study of T-cell reconstitution after alpha-beta-depleted transplantation in children. The CDR3 runs 13 residues. Germline V CDR1 and CDR2: SGHRS, YFSETQ. V was shortened by 4 bases and J by 8 bases, with 14 bases between the two germline ends. This sample's TCRbeta library carried unique molecular identifier barcodes. TCRdb called the PCR reads again in MiXCR, with one record for every CDR3 protein. The sample yields 640,000 or so distinct CDR3 sequences, roughly 17% seen once. The table lists this clonotype with a few counts. Sequences were derived from PBMCs from the stem cell graft donor, sampled from the stem cell graft. This TCR came from a human donor who donated a stem cell graft to a child with acute myeloid leukemia. J is TRBJ2-3 and V is TRBV5-1; D ambiguous. CDR3 bases: TGCGCCAGCAGCACTGACACCAAGGGTACGCAGTATTTT. Translated, it gives CASSTDTKGTQYF. Drawing the rest from reference TRBV5-1 and TRBJ2-3, the complete variable domain is KAGVTQTPRYLIKTRGQQVTLSCSPISGHRSVSWYQQTPGQGLQFLFEYFSETQRNKGNFPGRFSGRQFSNSRSEMNVSTLELGDSALYLCASSTDTKGTQYFGPGTRLTVL.